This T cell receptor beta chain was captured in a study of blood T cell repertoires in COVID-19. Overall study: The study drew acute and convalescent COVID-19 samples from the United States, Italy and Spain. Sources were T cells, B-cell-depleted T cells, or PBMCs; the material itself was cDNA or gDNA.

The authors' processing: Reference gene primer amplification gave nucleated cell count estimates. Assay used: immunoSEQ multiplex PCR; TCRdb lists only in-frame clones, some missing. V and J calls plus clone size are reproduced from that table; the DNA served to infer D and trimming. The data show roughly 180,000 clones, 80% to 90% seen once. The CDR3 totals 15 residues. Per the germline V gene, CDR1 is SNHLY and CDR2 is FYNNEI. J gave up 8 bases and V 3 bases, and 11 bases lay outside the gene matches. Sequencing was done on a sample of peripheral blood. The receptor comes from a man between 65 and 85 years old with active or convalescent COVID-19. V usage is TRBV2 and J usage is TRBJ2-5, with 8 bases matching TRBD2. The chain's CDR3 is CASSDNAHIAGTQYF. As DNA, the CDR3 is TGTGCCAGCAGTGATAATGCCCACATAGCGGGAACCCAGTACTTC.